A single sample gave rise to the 25 T cell receptor beta chains below, sequenced in a study of blood T cell repertoires in COVID-19. The method was immunoSEQ multiplex PCR; TCRdb's version includes in-frame clones alone and lacks a portion of them. The table shows about 69,000 clones, with approximately 79% occurring only once. Sequences were obtained from peripheral blood. Receptors originate from a man aged 55 to 70 with acute or convalescent COVID-19.

A single count supports this clone. The chain has TRBV29-1 and TRBJ2-7, with TRBD1 matching 11 bases. The CDR3 runs 14 residues. CDR1 SQVTM and CDR2 ANQGSEA come from the germline V gene. V was clipped by 4 bases and J by 0 bases; unmatched bases: 2. The CDR3 reads CSVVGTGGSYEQYF. The CDR3 DNA sequence: TGCAGCGTTGTGGGGACAGGGGGCTCCTACGAGCAGTACTTC.

The chain joins TRBV7-9 to TRBJ1-5; D not resolved. V dropped 1 base and J dropped 6 bases, with 7 bases sitting between them. CDR1 is SEHNR and CDR2 is FQNEAQ in the germline V gene (reference sequence). The length of the CDR3 is 13 residues. The CDR3 sequence is CASSLDDFQPQHF. In DNA form, the CDR3 reads TGTGCCAGCAGCTTAGATGACTTTCAGCCCCAGCATTTT.

This clone was seen more than once but under ten times. The chain carries TRBV6-2 or TRBV6-3 and TRBJ2-1; a weak D match, TRBD2 (6 bases). Trimming removed 0 bases at V and 7 bases at J, with 19 bases between. Germline V lookup: CDR1 MNHEY, CDR2 SVGEGT. The length of the CDR3 is 17 residues. This chain's CDR3 is CASSYSIISGEFNEQFF. The CDR3 DNA sequence: TGTGCCAGCAGTTACTCGATCATTTCGGGGGAATTTAATGAGCAGTTCTTC.

This clone has a handful of counts. The V call is TRBV5-1, the J call TRBJ2-3; TRBD2 matches at 8 bases. Germline V gives CDR1 SGHRS, CDR2 YFSETQ. This CDR3 is built from 15 residues. V dropped 3 bases and J dropped 6; count of bases not matched to a gene: 9. The CDR3 bases are TGCGCCAGCAGCTCTCAAGCGGGGGCCCGCGATACGCAGTATTTT. It translates to CASSSQAGARDTQYF. The complete variable domain, with remaining parts taken from reference TRBV5-1 and TRBJ2-3, reads KAGVTQTPRYLIKTRGQQVTLSCSPISGHRSVSWYQQTPGQGLQFLFEYFSETQRNKGNFPGRFSGRQFSNSRSEMNVSTLELGDSALYLCASSSQAGARDTQYFGPGTRLTVL.

The V and J genes are TRBV27 and TRBJ2-4, with 13 bases that match TRBD2. Germline V gene lookup returns CDR1 MNHEY and CDR2 SMNVEV (reference sequence). The CDR3 sequence is 19 residues long. V shed 4 bases and J 0 bases; nucleotides not matched to a gene: 9. The CDR3 DNA reads TGTGCCAGCAGTTCACTACTAGCGGGGGGGGCTCTAGCCAAAAACATTCAGTACTTC. Translating it yields CASSSLLAGGALAKNIQYF.

V gene TRBV7-2 combines with J gene TRBJ1-2; possible D gene TRBD1, 5 bases. CDR1 is SGHTA, CDR2 FQGNSA, per germline. The CDR3 is 11 amino acids. V shed 2 bases and J shed 7 bases, with 5 bases lying between them. The DNA of the CDR3 is TGTGCCAGCAGCTTAAGGGGTGGCTACACCTTC. Residues: CASSLRGGYTF.

The chain is built from TRBV5-1 and TRBJ1-2; unclear D gene. The CDR3 sequence is 14 residues long. Trimming pared 0 bases from V and 4 bases from J, leaving 10 bases between. CDR1 is SGHRS and CDR2 is YFSETQ in the germline V gene. CDR3 DNA: TGCGCCAGCAGCTTGGGTAGAAGTGGCTATGGCTACACCTTC. This translates into CASSLGRSGYGYTF.

V is TRBV3-1 (or the pseudogene TRBV3-2) and J is TRBJ2-1; TRBD1 is a possible D gene (7 bases). V was clipped by 6 bases and J by 2 bases, with 14 bases between them. Germline-derived CDR1 and CDR2 are LGHDT and YNNKEL (reference sequence). CDR3 length: 15 amino acids. The DNA for the CDR3 is TGTGCCAGCAGGCCAGGGGGGTCCACCTACAATGAGCAGTTCTTC. Protein: CASRPGGSTYNEQFF.

The chain has TRBV3-1 (or the pseudogene TRBV3-2) and TRBJ2-2; tentative D call: TRBD1 (6 bases). Trimming left V 4 bases short and J 8 bases short, with 8 bases between. CDR3 length: 12 amino acids. Germline loops: CDR1 LGHDT, CDR2 YNNKEL (reference sequence). CDR3 loop: CASSPDRGELFF. CDR3 in DNA: TGTGCCAGCAGCCCCGACAGGGGGGAGCTGTTTTTT.

This rearrangement joins TRBV5-6 to TRBJ2-7; TRBD1 matches at 10 bases. Germline V gene lookup returns CDR1 SGHDT and CDR2 YYEEEE. The CDR3 extends over 15 amino acids. After removal of 3 bases from V and 2 bases from J, the junction contained 5 bases not matched to a gene. CDR3 in DNA: TGTGCCAGCAGCTCAAGGACAGGGGGGACCTACGAGCAGTACTTC. Translation gives CASSSRTGGTYEQYF.

The chain recombines TRBV18 with TRBJ1-2; 7 bases are shared with TRBD1. The CDR3 totals 15 residues. CDR1 is KGHSH, CDR2 LQKENI, per germline. The V segment lost 3 bases and the J segment 2 bases; nucleotides outside the gene matches: 6. The CDR3 loop is CASSPFQGENYGYTF. The CDR3 bases are TGTGCCAGCTCACCTTTCCAGGGGGAAAACTATGGCTACACCTTC.

The chain links TRBV7-2 to TRBJ2-1, with 8 positions matching TRBD1. J lost 1 base, V lost 4 bases, and 6 bases had no gene match. CDR1 is SGHTA, CDR2 FQGNSA, per germline. This CDR3 has 16 amino acids. The CDR3 sequence: CASSSQGAASYNEQFF. CDR3 nucleotides: TGTGCCAGCAGCTCCCAGGGGGCTGCTTCCTACAATGAGCAGTTCTTC.

The rearrangement uses TRBV19 and TRBJ2-2; D remains unclear. The CDR3 spans 15 residues. Germline V gene data show CDR1 as LNHDA and CDR2 as SQIVND (reference sequence). The germline V and J ends were trimmed by 6 bases and 5 bases, with 16 bases remaining between them. CDR3 in amino acids: CASRASSSGTGELFF. The CDR3 bases are TGTGCCAGTAGGGCCTCATCATCCGGGACCGGGGAGCTGTTTTTT.

The rearrangement links TRBV2 to TRBJ2-7; TRBD1 is a possible D gene (7 bases). Germline V CDR1 and CDR2: SNHLY, FYNNEI. The CDR3 is 14 residues long. V was clipped by 3 bases and J by 5 bases, with 14 bases between them. The CDR3 DNA reads as TGTGCCAGCAGTGACAGACAGGGCGGGAACGAGCAGTACTTC. This encodes CASSDRQGGNEQYF. The full variable domain, with the rest looked up from reference TRBV2 and TRBJ2-7, is EPEVTQTPSHQVTQMGQEVILRCVPISNHLYFYWYRQILGQKVEFLVSFYNNEISEKSEIFDDQFSVERPDGSNFTLKIRSTKLEDSAMYFCASSDRQGGNEQYFGPGTRLTVT.

The chain joins TRBV29-1 to TRBJ2-1; the D gene is possibly TRBD1 (5 bases). The CDR3 contains 11 residues. CDR1 and CDR2 (germline): SQVTM, ANQGSEA. Trimming pared 8 bases from V and 4 bases from J, leaving 9 bases between. The CDR3 nucleotides read TGCAGCTACAGGAGTTACAATGAGCAGTTCTTC. Encoded protein: CSYRSYNEQFF.

This CDR3 reads CASRDGGGTGNTIYF. The CDR3, as DNA: TGTGCCAGCAGGGACGGGGGGGGCACTGGAAACACCATATATTTT. The chain links TRBV2 to TRBJ1-3, with D maybe TRBD1 (6 bases). CDR3 length equals 15 residues. Trimming stripped 6 bases from V and 2 bases from J, with 14 bases between. The V gene's germline CDR1 is SNHLY and CDR2 FYNNEI.

The V gene is TRBV6-5, the J gene TRBJ2-7, with a possible D match to TRBD1 (6 bases). Germline loops: CDR1 MNHEY, CDR2 SVGAGI. The CDR3 has 15 amino acids. Trimming took off 4 bases at V and 0 bases at J, with 13 bases between the two ends. DNA of the CDR3: TGTGCCAGCAGTTGGCACAGGGTCGGCTCCTACGAGCAGTACTTC. Protein: CASSWHRVGSYEQYF.

The V gene is TRBV4-3, the J gene TRBJ2-5, with 9 positions matching TRBD2. The CDR3 runs to 15 residues. With V trimmed by 0 bases and J by 5 bases, 4 bases remained unmatched. The germline gives CDR1 LGHNA, CDR2 YSLEER. CDR3 in DNA: TGCGCCAGCAGCCAAGAACTAGCGGGCTGGGAGACCCAGTACTTC. The encoded protein is CASSQELAGWETQYF.

The J gene is TRBJ1-6, the V gene TRBV16; TRBD1 might be the D (5 bases). V lost 0 bases and J lost 7, with 10 bases in between. Germline loops: CDR1 KGHSY, CDR2 FQNENV. The CDR3 loop spans 15 amino acids. The DNA of the CDR3 is TGTGCCAGCAGCCAATCGTCGGGGGAAAATTCACCCCTCCACTTT. Translating gives CASSQSSGENSPLHF.

V usage is TRBV25-1 and J usage is TRBJ2-6, with D possibly being TRBD2 (5 bases). Germline CDR1 and CDR2: MGHDK and SYGVNS. V dropped 3 bases and J dropped 1 base, with 10 bases sitting between them. The CDR3 covers 16 residues. The CDR3 is CASSDPDSSGANVLTF. In nucleotides, the CDR3 is TGTGCCAGCAGTGATCCGGACTCATCTGGGGCCAACGTCCTGACTTTC.

The chain links TRBV4-3 to TRBJ2-7, with D possibly being TRBD1 (6 bases). The CDR3 runs 15 residues. Trimming shortened V by 2 bases and J by 2 bases, and 13 bases separated the two germline ends. The germline CDR1 and CDR2 sequences are LGHNA and YSLEER. The CDR3 sequence: CASSQIQGFTYEQYF. The DNA for the CDR3 is TGCGCCAGCAGCCAAATACAGGGTTTCACCTACGAGCAGTACTTC.

The chain combines TRBV19 with TRBJ2-1, with D perhaps matching TRBD2 (5 bases). V was cut by 4 bases and J by 8 bases, with 9 bases left in between. This CDR3 region has 12 residues. Germline CDR1 reads LNHDA; CDR2 reads SQIVND (reference sequence). CDR3 loop: CASSKDFYEQFF. CDR3 in DNA: TGTGCCAGTAGTAAGGACTTTTATGAGCAGTTCTTC.

The chain has TRBV30 and TRBJ2-1; D might be TRBD1 (5 bases). V lost 2 bases to trimming and J lost 9 bases, with 20 bases between them. The length of the CDR3 is 15 residues. Germline-derived CDR1 and CDR2 are GTSNPN and SVGIG (reference sequence). The CDR3 DNA sequence: TGTGCCTGGAGTCGGTGGCAGGGCAGGTGGGTTGAGCAGTTCTTC. This translates into CAWSRWQGRWVEQFF.

V and J are TRBV5-4 and TRBJ2-2; 8 bases are shared with TRBD1. The CDR3 sequence is 17 residues long. Germline CDR1 reads SGHNT; CDR2 reads YYREEE (reference sequence). Trimming took 4 bases from V and 0 from J; bases not matched to a gene: 8. CDR3 protein: CASSPDRGRANTGELFF. The CDR3 DNA follows: TGTGCCAGCAGCCCCGACAGGGGCCGGGCGAACACCGGGGAGCTGTTTTTT.

This chain connects TRBV6-2 or TRBV6-3 to TRBJ2-7; 11 bases are shared with TRBD1. V gave up 2 bases and J gave up 1 base; unmatched junction bases: 13. The germline CDR1 and CDR2 sequences are MNHEY and SVGEGT. This CDR3 contains 19 residues. The CDR3, as DNA: TGTGCCAGCAGTTACACCGGACAGGGGGCGGGCTTGGAATCCTACGAGCAGTACTTC. Translated: CASSYTGQGAGLESYEQYF.